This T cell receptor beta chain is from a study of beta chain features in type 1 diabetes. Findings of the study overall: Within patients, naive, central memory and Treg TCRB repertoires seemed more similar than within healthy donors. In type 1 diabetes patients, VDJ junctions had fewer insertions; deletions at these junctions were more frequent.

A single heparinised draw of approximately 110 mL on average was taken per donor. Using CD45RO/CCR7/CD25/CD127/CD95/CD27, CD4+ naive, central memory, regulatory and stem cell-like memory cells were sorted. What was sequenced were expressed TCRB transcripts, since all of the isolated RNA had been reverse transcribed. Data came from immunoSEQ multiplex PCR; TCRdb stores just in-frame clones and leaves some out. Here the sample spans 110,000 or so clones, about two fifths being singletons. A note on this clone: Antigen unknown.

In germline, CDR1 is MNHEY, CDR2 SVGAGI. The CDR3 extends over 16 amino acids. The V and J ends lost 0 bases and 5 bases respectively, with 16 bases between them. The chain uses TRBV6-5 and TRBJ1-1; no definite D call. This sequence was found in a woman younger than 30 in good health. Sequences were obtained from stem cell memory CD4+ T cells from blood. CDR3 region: CASSYSAFPRRTEAFF. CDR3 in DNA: TGTGCCAGCAGTTACTCGGCCTTTCCCAGGAGGACTGAAGCTTTCTTT.